This TCR beta chain appears in the sequencing data of a study of T and B cells in COVID-19 patients. The J segment lost 7 bases and the V segment lost 8 bases, leaving 9 bases of the junction unmatched. The CDR3 has 15 residues. Germline values: CDR1 SGHAT, CDR2 FQNNGV. BIOMED2 TRB-A/B primer pools were used in multiplex TRB PCR. In TCRdb, the multiplex PCR reads were re-called with MiXCR into one record per CDR3 protein. The sample contains some 10,000 distinct CDR3 sequences, approximately 29% of which appear only once. From blood, about 240-550 ng of genomic DNA served as TRB template. What was sequenced was blood. This TCR derives from a human donor who had recovered from COVID-19. This chain uses TRBV11-2 with TRBJ2-2; 11 bases align to TRBD2. The CDR3 loop reads CASRIAGGPFGELFF. The CDR3 region has the DNA TGTGCCAGCCGAATAGCGGGAGGGCCATTCGGGGAGCTGTTTTTT.